This is a list of T cell receptor beta chains from one sample in a study of CD8 T cells in ankylosing spondylitis. TCRdb passed the 5' RACE reads through MiXCR, listing each CDR3 protein once. The table shows a few hundred thousand distinct CDR3 sequences, with 15% to 20% occurring only once. Sequencing was done on a sample of blood, either unsorted or a sorted T cell fraction (not recorded which). The receptors originated from a male donor with ankylosing spondylitis or in good health (not recorded which). Both conserved end residues are part of each CDR3. The D gene is left open where the match is weak. A row's size may be missing; if present it is once, few, many or a size class.

>TRBV24-1|15|once|TRBJ2-2|.
CATSNPQADTGELFF
TGTGCCACCAGTAACCCGCAGGCAGACACCGGGGAGCTGTTTTTT
>TRBV4-2|16|few|TRBJ2-7|.
CASSNGVDGLIYEQYF
TGTGCCAGCAGCAACGGGGTTGACGGTCTGATCTACGAGCAGTACTTC
>TRBV5-1|15|few|TRBJ2-7|TRBD1
CASSLEGARGYEQYF
TGCGCCAGCAGCTTGGAGGGGGCCCGGGGCTACGAGCAGTACTTC
>TRBV4-3|14|few|TRBJ2-7|TRBD1
CASSQGDRAYEQYF
TGCGCCAGCAGCCAAGGGGACAGGGCCTACGAGCAGTACTTC
>TRBV4-1|17|.|TRBJ2-7|.
CASSQEPSAGYSYEQYF
TGCGCCAGCAGCCAAGAACCATCGGCAGGGTACTCCTACGAGCAGTACTTC
>TRBV12-3/TRBV12-4|13|few|TRBJ2-7|.
CASTPGVSYEQYF
TGTGCCAGCACTCCGGGGGTCTCCTACGAGCAGTACTTC
>TRBV29-1|14|.|TRBJ2-7|TRBD1
CSVRTGKDTYEQYF
TGCAGCGTTCGGACAGGAAAAGATACCTACGAGCAGTACTTC
>TRBV20-1|13|.|TRBJ2-7|.
CSAGGGMYHEQYF
TGCAGTGCGGGAGGAGGGATGTACCACGAGCAGTACTTC
>TRBV6-1|18|few|TRBJ2-3|TRBD2
CASRSARPTSGPGDTQYF
TGTGCCAGCAGATCCGCCCGGCCGACTAGCGGCCCCGGGGATACGCAGTATTTT
>TRBV6-2/TRBV6-3|13|.|TRBJ2-1|.
CASSYDRINEQFF
TGTGCCAGCAGTTATGATAGAATCAATGAGCAGTTCTTC
>TRBV4-2|13|.|TRBJ2-3|TRBD2
CASSQDTAGTQYF
TGTGCCAGCAGCCAAGACACAGCGGGGACGCAGTATTTT
>TRBV5-1|14|few|TRBJ2-7|TRBD1
CASSLVQGVEEQYF
TGCGCCAGCAGCTTGGTCCAGGGGGTAGAGGAGCAGTACTTC
>TRBV27|15|few|TRBJ1-3|.
CASSLGAGSGNTIYF
TGTGCCAGCAGTTTAGGGGCAGGGTCTGGAAACACCATATATTTT
>TRBV7-7|15|many|TRBJ2-2|.
CASSLVPGPAGELFF
TGTGCTAGCAGCTTAGTGCCAGGTCCCGCCGGGGAGCTGTTTTTT
>TRBV20-1|14|.|TRBJ2-5|.
CSARPDVRGKTQYF
TGCAGTGCTAGACCTGACGTGAGGGGGAAGACCCAGTACTTC
>TRBV19|14|once|TRBJ1-1|.
CASSIAGGGTEAFF
TGTGCCAGTAGTATCGCCGGGGGCGGGACTGAAGCTTTCTTT
>TRBV12-3/TRBV12-4|15|few|TRBJ2-1|TRBD2
CASAPVAGVGNEQFF
TGTGCCAGCGCCCCCGTAGCGGGAGTCGGAAATGAGCAGTTCTTC
>TRBV27|15|medium-sized|TRBJ1-1|TRBD1
CASSAAGTGRTEAFF
TGTGCCAGCAGTGCCGCCGGGACAGGGCGAACTGAAGCTTTCTTT
>TRBV29-1|13|many|TRBJ2-7|TRBD1
CSVYWTGGYEQYF
TGCAGCGTTTACTGGACAGGGGGATACGAGCAGTACTTC
>TRBV5-1|16|.|TRBJ2-5|TRBD2
CASSYPRDYPEETQYF
TGCGCCAGCAGCTACCCCCGGGACTACCCCGAAGAGACCCAGTACTTC
>TRBV7-2|12|.|TRBJ2-5|.
CASSSHQETQYF
TGTGCCAGCAGCTCCCACCAAGAGACCCAGTACTTC
>TRBV29-1|15|.|TRBJ2-2|.
CSVEVLDGSTGELFF
TGCAGCGTTGAAGTATTGGACGGCTCTACCGGGGAGCTGTTTTTT
>TRBV6-4|13|once|TRBJ2-3|.
CASSTWETDTQYF
TGTGCCAGCAGTACGTGGGAGACAGATACGCAGTATTTT
>TRBV29-1|16|few|TRBJ2-3|TRBD1
CSARDRDRGYPDTQYF
TGCAGCGCCCGCGACCGGGACAGGGGGTATCCAGATACGCAGTATTTT
>TRBV28|13|.|TRBJ2-7|.
CASSRTLDYEQYF
TGTGCCAGCAGCCGGACCCTAGACTACGAGCAGTACTTC
>TRBV4-1|12|.|TRBJ2-1|.
CASSQGGETQFF
TGCGCCAGCAGCCAAGGGGGCGAGACCCAGTTCTTC
>TRBV12-3/TRBV12-4|14|few|TRBJ2-5|TRBD1
CASSSDRSQETQYF
TGTGCCAGCAGTTCGGACAGGAGCCAAGAGACCCAGTACTTC
>TRBV4-1|18|few|TRBJ2-1|.
CASSQGVVRDSYYNEQFF
TGCGCCAGCAGCCAAGGAGTTGTTCGGGACTCATACTACAATGAGCAGTTCTTC
>TRBV9|13|.|TRBJ1-5|.
CASSVADNQPQHF
TGTGCCAGCAGCGTAGCGGACAATCAGCCCCAGCATTTT
>TRBV12-5|16|few|TRBJ2-1|TRBD2
CASGAGLGGPPNEQFF
TGTGCTAGTGGAGCCGGGCTGGGAGGGCCACCGAATGAGCAGTTCTTC
>TRBV12-3/TRBV12-4|15|.|TRBJ2-7|.
CASSSARDSSYEQYF
TGTGCCAGCAGTTCAGCCCGGGACTCCTCCTACGAGCAGTACTTC
>TRBV20-1|14|few|TRBJ2-7|TRBD2
CSAREWEGPYEQYF
TGCAGTGCTAGAGAGTGGGAGGGCCCCTACGAGCAGTACTTC
>TRBV6-5|16|.|TRBJ2-1|TRBD2
CASSYLRLAGYNEQFF
TGTGCCAGCAGTTATTTGCGGCTAGCGGGCTACAATGAGCAGTTCTTC
>TRBV7-9|12|many|TRBJ2-1|.
CASKTNHNEQFF
TGTGCCAGCAAAACCAACCACAATGAGCAGTTCTTC
>TRBV29-1|17|many|TRBJ1-1|TRBD1
CSVEDWAGGKENTEAFF
TGCAGCGTTGAAGATTGGGCAGGGGGCAAGGAAAACACTGAAGCTTTCTTT
>TRBV29-1|13|many|TRBJ2-3|.
CSGRDPHGDTQYF
TGCAGCGGCCGGGATCCTCATGGGGATACGCAGTATTTT
>TRBV5-6|13|.|TRBJ2-7|TRBD2
CASNFGGGYEQYF
TGTGCCAGCAACTTTGGGGGGGGATACGAGCAGTACTTC
>TRBV27|16|few|TRBJ2-5|TRBD1
CASSLTRQGAWETQYF
TGTGCCAGCAGTTTGACCCGACAGGGGGCTTGGGAGACCCAGTACTTC
>TRBV20-1|15|many|TRBJ2-7|TRBD1
CSARGDRGHGYEQYF
TGCAGTGCTAGAGGTGACAGGGGCCATGGCTACGAGCAGTACTTC
>TRBV3-1|16|.|TRBJ2-5|.
CASSQERDTGKGTQYF
TGTGCCAGCAGCCAAGAAAGGGACACCGGGAAAGGGACCCAGTACTTC
>TRBV10-3|15|many|TRBJ2-4|.
CAISERGDGKNIQYF
TGTGCCATCAGTGAGAGGGGGGACGGGAAAAACATTCAGTACTTC
>TRBV12-3/TRBV12-4|13|few|TRBJ2-6|.
CASSPSGANVLTF
TGTGCCAGCAGCCCATCTGGGGCCAACGTCCTGACTTTC
>TRBV7-2|15|few|TRBJ2-2|TRBD2
CASSRTSGNTGELFF
TGTGCCAGCAGCCGGACTAGCGGGAACACCGGGGAGCTGTTTTTT
>TRBV20-1|14|few|TRBJ2-1|.
CSARDNRGQNEQFF
TGCAGTGCTAGAGATAATAGGGGTCAGAATGAGCAGTTCTTC
>TRBV2|15|few|TRBJ2-1|TRBD2
CASSEREGPYNEQFF
TGTGCCAGCAGTGAGCGGGAGGGCCCATACAATGAGCAGTTCTTC
>TRBV11-1|18|.|TRBJ2-1|.
CASSLKTADTLSYNEQFF
TGTGCCAGCAGCTTAAAGACAGCCGATACCCTATCCTACAATGAGCAGTTCTTC
>TRBV6-1|16|.|TRBJ2-1|TRBD2
CASSETSGALVFEQFF
TGTGCCAGCAGTGAAACTAGCGGAGCCCTGGTATTTGAGCAGTTCTTC
>TRBV4-3|14|.|TRBJ1-1|.
CASSQERESTEAFF
TGCGCCAGCAGCCAAGAGAGGGAATCCACTGAAGCTTTCTTT
>TRBV12-3/TRBV12-4|13|.|TRBJ2-7|.
CASSFAETYEQYF
TGTGCCAGCAGTTTTGCAGAGACCTACGAGCAGTACTTC